This TCR beta chain was documented in a study of cytotoxic CD8 clonotypes in ibrutinib-treated CLL. The overall study: After a median of about 62 months, some 15 patients stayed remitted and some 12 progressed; responses had been partial in roughly 25 and complete in 2. Samples averaged roughly 280,000 productive templates and some 91,000 productive rearrangements. General study points: For progressing versus sustained-remission patients, sampling times were not the same.

TCR beta libraries used approximately 1.9 micrograms of genomic DNA from cryopreserved PBMCs. Here immunoSEQ multiplex PCR was the method, and the copy in TCRdb shows in-frame clones only, minus some. The sample consists of some 200,000 clones, nearly 80% of them appearing once. Concerning this clone itself: Antigen specificity is unknown. A read error may account for a junction end that differs from germline.

The receptor comes from a human donor with chronic lymphocytic leukemia. The sequencing used PBMCs, collected after 12 months of ibrutinib treatment.

In nucleotides, the CDR3 is TGTGCTAGCAGCTTAGAGGCAGGGGGAGATACGCAGTATTTT. Its translation is CASSLEAGGDTQYF. V usage is TRBV7-7 and J usage is TRBJ2-3, with 7 bases aligning to TRBD1. The CDR3 runs to 14 residues. The V gene's germline CDR1 is SSHAT and CDR2 FNYEAQ (reference sequence). Looking up the rest from reference TRBV7-7 and TRBJ2-3 gives the full variable domain: GAGVSQSPRYKVTKRGQDVTLRCDPISSHATLYWYQQALGQGPEFLTYFNYEAQPDKSGLPSDRFSAERPEGSISTLTIQRTEQRDSAMYRCASSLEAGGDTQYFGPGTRLTVL.